The clone carrying this TCR beta chain was seen only once. This sample was taken from a study of Ad26.COV2.S vaccination and SARS-CoV-2 variants. Produced via immunoSEQ multiplex PCR; TCRdb's table is partial and in-frame only. The data show about 400,000 clones, about nine tenths seen once. The treatment was: some 20 received Ad26.COV2.S at low or high dose, single or two shots; roughly five received placebo; per-sample allocation not given. Repertoires come from day 63 after the first vaccine or placebo injection. The sample consisted of peripheral blood, taken in a trial of Ad26.COV2.S vaccine versus placebo. This sequence originates from a person between 18 and 59 years old who received the Ad26.COV2.S COVID-19 vaccine or a placebo.

CDR3 sequence reads: CASSLDPNGAEKLFF. CDR3 nucleotide sequence: TGTGCCAGCAGCTTAGATCCGAACGGGGCTGAAAAACTGTTTTTT. This chain links TRBV7-2 with TRBJ1-4; D possibly corresponds to TRBD1 (5 bases). Germline CDR1 reads SGHTA; CDR2 reads FQGNSA. CDR3 length equals 15 residues. The germline V and J ends were trimmed by 1 base and 7 bases, with 13 bases remaining between them.